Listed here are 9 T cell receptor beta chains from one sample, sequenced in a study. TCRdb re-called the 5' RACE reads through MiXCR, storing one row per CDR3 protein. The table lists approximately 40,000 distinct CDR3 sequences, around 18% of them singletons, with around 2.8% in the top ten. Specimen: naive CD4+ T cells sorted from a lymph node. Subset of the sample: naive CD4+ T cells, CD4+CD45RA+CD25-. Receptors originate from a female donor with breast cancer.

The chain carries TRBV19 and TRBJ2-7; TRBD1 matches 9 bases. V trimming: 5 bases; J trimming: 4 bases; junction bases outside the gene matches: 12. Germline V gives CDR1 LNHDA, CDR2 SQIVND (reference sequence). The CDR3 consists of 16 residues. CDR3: CASSPLTGTGWYEQYF. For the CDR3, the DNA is TGTGCCAGTAGTCCCCTTACCGGGACAGGGTGGTACGAGCAGTACTTC.

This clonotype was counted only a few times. The CDR3 protein is CASSLDPGPTDTQYF. The CDR3 DNA follows: TGCGCCAGCAGCTTGGACCCAGGGCCCACAGATACGCAGTATTTT. The chain joins TRBV5-1 to TRBJ2-3; the D gene is possibly TRBD1 (5 bases). Looked up from germline, CDR1 is SGHRS and CDR2 is YFSETQ. The CDR3 is 15 residues long. Trimming shortened V by 0 bases and J by 2 bases, and 10 bases separated the two germline ends.

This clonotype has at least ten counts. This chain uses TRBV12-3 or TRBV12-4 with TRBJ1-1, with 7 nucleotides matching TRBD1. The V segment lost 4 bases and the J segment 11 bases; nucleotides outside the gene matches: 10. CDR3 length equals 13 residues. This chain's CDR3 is CASSSRDRDRAFF. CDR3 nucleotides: TGTGCCAGCAGTTCACGCGACAGGGATCGGGCTTTCTTT.

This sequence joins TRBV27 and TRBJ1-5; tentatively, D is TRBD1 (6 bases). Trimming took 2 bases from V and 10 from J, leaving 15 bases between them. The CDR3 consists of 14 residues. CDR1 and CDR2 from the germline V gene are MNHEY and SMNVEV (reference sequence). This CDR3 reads CASSLGQGSRPQHF. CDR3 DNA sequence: TGTGCCAGCAGTTTAGGTCAGGGGTCGCGACCCCAGCATTTT.

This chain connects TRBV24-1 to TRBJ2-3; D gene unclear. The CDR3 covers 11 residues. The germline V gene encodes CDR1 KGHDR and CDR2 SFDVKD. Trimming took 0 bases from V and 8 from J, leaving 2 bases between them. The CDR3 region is CATSDLTTQYF. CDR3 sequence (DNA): TGTGCCACCAGTGATTTGACTACGCAGTATTTT.

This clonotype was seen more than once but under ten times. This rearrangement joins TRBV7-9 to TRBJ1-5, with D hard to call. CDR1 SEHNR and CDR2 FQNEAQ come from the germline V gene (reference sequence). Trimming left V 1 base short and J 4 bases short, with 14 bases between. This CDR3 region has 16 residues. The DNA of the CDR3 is TGTGCCAGCAGCTTAGGACCGGGGAACACTAATCAGCCCCAGCATTTT. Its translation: CASSLGPGNTNQPQHF.

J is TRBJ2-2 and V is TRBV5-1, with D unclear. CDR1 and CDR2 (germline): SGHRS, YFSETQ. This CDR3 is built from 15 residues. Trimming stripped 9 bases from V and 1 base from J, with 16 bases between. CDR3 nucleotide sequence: TGCGCCACCAAGAAGACTCAACAGAACACCGGGGAGCTGTTTTTT. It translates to CATKKTQQNTGELFF. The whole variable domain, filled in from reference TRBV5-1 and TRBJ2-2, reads KAGVTQTPRYLIKTRGQQVTLSCSPISGHRSVSWYQQTPGQGLQFLFEYFSETQRNKGNFPGRFSGRQFSNSRSEMNVSTLELGDSALYLCATKKTQQNTGELFFGEGSRLTVL.

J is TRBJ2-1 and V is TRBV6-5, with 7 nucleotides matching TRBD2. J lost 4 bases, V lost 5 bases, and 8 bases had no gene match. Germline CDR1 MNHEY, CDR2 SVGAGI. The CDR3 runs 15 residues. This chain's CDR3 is CASSRTRVLYNEQFF. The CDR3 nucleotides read TGTGCCAGCAGTCGGACTAGAGTTTTGTACAATGAGCAGTTCTTC.

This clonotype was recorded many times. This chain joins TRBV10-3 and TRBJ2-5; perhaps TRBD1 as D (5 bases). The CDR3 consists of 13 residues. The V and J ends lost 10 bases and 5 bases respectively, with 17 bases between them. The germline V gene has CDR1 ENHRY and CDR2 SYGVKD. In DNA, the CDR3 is TGTGCCACAAACCCTGACAGTAGCGAGACCCAGTACTTC. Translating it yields CATNPDSSETQYF.